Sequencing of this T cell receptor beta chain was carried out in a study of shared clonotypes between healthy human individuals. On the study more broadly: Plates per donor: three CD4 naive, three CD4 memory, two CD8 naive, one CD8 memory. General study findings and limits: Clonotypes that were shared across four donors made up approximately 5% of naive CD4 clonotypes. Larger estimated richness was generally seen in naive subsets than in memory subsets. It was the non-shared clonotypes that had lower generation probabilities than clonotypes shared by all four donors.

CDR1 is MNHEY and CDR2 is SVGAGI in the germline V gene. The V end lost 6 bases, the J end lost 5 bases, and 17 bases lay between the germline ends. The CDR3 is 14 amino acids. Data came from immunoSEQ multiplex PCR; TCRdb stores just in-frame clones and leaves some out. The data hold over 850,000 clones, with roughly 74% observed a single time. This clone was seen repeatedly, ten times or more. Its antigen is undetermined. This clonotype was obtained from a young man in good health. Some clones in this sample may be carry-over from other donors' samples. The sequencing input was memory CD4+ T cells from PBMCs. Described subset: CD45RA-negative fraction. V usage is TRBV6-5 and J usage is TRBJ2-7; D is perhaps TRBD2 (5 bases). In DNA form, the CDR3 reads TGTGCCAGCAGAAGGCACGGGGTTGTCCACGAGCAGTACTTC. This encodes CASRRHGVVHEQYF.